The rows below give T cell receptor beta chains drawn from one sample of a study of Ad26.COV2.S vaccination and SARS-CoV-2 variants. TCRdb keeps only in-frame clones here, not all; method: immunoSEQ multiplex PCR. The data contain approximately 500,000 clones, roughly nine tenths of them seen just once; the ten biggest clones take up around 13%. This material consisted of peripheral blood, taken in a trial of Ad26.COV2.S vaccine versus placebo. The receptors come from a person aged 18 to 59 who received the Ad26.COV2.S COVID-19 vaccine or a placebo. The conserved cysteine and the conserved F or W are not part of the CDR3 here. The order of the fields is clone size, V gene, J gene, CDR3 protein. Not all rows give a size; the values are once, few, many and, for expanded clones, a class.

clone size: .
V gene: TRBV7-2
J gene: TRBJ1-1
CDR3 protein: ASKRGEVITEAF

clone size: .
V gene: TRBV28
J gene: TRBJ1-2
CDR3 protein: ASGGVDNYGYT

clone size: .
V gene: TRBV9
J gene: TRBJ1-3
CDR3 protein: ASSERGDRTAYTIY

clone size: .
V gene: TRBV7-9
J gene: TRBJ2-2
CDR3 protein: ASSATGTQNTGELF

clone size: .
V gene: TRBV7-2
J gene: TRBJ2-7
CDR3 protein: ASSLVHTTSGYEQY

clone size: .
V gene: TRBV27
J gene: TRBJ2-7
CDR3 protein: ASGLWDSSSYEQY

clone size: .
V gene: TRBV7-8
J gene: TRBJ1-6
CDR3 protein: ASSLQGISNSPLH

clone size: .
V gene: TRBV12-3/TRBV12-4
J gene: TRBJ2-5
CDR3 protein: ASSLAGTETQY

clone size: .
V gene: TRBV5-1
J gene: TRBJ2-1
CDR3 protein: ASSSGLTTSDEQF

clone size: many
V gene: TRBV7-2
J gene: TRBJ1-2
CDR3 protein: ASSLNRGLLYGYT

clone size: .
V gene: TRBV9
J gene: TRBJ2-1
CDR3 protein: ASSVRVSNEQF

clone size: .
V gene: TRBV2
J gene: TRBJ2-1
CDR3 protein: ASSEARGSPEQF

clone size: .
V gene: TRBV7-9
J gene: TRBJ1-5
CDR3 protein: ASSQGFSEQPQH

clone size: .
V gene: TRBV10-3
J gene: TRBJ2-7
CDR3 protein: ATARTSYEQY

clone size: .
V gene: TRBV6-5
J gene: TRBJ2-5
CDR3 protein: ASSYEEGGQETQY

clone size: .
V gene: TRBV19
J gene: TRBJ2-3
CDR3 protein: ASSITSGPQY

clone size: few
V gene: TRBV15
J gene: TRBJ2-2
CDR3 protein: ATSREHSGHPRAGELF

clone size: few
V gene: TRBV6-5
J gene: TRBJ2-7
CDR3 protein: ASSYTTSGTPYEQY

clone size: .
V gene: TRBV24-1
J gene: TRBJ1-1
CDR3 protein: ATSPGASQGMAF

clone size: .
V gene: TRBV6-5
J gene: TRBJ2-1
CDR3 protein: ASRREGNEQF

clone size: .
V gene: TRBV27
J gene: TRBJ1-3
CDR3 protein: ASSFAGGTGNTIY

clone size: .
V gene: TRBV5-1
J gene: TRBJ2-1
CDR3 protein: ASSFSRRVDNEQF

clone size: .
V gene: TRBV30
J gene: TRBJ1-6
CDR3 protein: AWRPSYNSPLH

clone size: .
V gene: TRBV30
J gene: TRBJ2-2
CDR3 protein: AGPGQNTGELF

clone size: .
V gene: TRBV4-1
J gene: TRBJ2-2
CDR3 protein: ASSQVGQGTGELF

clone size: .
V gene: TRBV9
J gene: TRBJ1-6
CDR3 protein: ASSGPGDSPLH

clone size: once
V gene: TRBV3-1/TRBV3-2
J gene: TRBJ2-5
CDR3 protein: ASSQDGAGGGGETQY

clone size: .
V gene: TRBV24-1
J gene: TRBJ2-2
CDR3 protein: ATSDQFPSTGLGSGELF

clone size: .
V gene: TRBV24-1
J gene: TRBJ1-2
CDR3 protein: ATSDGARPYYT

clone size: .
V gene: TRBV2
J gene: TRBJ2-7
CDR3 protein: ASKRDSGYEQY

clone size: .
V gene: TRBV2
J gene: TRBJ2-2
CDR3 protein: ASISGRSDTGELF

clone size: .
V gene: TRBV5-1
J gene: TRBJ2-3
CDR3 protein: ASRAGLPTDTQY

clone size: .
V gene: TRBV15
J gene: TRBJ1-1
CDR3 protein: ATKPMEGENTEAF

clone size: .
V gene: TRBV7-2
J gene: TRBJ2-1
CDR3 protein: ASSLEGTSVREQF

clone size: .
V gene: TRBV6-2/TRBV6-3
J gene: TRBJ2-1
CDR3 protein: ASSYPGRTGKNEQF

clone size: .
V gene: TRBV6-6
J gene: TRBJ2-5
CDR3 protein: AGRDRSQETQY

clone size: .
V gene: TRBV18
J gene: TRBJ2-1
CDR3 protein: ASSHNEQF

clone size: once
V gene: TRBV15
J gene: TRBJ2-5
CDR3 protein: ATSRPRAGVTRRETQY

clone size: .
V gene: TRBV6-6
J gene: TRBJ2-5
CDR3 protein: ASSLQPARDRGRRGETQY

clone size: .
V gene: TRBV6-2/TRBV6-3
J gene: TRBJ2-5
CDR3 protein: ASSLAGAGETQY

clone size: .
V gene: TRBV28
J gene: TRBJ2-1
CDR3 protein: ASSFASGRSNEQF

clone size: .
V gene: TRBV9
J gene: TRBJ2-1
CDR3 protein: ASSLRDAEDLGQF

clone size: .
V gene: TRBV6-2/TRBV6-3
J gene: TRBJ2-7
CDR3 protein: ASSFASYEQY

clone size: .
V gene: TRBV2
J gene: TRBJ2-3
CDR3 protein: ASSARHFRGTSTDTQY

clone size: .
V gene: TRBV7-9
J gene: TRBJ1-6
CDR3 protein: ASSQPPSGLGNNSPLH

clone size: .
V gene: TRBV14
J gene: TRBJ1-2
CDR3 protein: ASSQDGDSVYGYT

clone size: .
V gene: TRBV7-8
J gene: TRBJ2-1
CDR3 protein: ASSFIGLAGGSSYNEQF

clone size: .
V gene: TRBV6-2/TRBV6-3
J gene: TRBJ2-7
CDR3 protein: ASSYPFRGIYEQY

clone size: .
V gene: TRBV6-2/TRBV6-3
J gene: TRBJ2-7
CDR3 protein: ASSPDLQIYEQY

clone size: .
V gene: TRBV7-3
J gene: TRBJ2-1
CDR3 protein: ASSLIAGSLNEQF

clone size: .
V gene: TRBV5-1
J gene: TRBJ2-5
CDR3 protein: ASSLGGAWAGETQY

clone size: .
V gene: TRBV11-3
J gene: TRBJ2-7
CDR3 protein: ASSETGSSYEQY

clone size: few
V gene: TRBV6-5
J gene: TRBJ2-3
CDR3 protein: ASSSTSVDTQY